The source of this T cell receptor (beta chain) is a study of identical twins. A remark on this clonotype: As yet, its antigen is unknown.

TCRdb independently ran MiXCR on the 5' RACE reads; one entry per CDR3 protein. Of around 490,000 distinct CDR3 sequences in the sample, roughly 15% are singletons; the top ten hold roughly 0.44%. Germline assignment: CDR1 DFQATT and CDR2 SNEGSKA (reference sequence). The CDR3 covers 16 residues. The V segment lost 1 base and the J segment 4 bases; nucleotides outside the gene matches: 8. Study-level results: Twin pairs' shared out-of-frame alpha sequences were enriched in low generation probability.

These records were also assigned to another study, of yellow fever vaccine responses in identical twins.

V and J are TRBV20-1 and TRBJ2-2; 8 bases fit TRBD2. This sequence was found in a woman younger than 35 in good health. The sample was CD4+ T cells sorted from blood. The CDR3 DNA follows: TGCAGTGCTAGAGGTCGGGGGGGGCTTGTCACCGGGGAGCTGTTTTTT. Translating it yields CSARGRGGLVTGELFF.